Presented here are 22 T cell receptor beta chains from one specimen sequenced in a study of CD8 T cells in ankylosing spondylitis. Study conclusions and caveats: Ankylosing spondylitis blood appeared to carry a characteristic TCR beta motif of several highly homologous variants.

TCRdb reanalysed the 5' RACE reads using MiXCR and keeps one entry per CDR3 protein. The table shows fewer than 450,000 distinct CDR3 sequences, with more than 15% occurring only once. No cognate antigen is known for these TCRs. Sequencing was carried out using blood, either unsorted or a sorted T cell fraction (not recorded which). Source of these receptors: a male donor with ankylosing spondylitis.

The CDR3 nucleotides read TGCGCCAGCAGCTCGACCGCCCCAGTGGATACGCAGTATTTT. Translated: CASSSTAPVDTQYF. V usage is TRBV5-1 and J usage is TRBJ2-3; D unclear. V was pared by 3 bases and J by 6 bases, with 14 bases between. There are 14 residues in the CDR3. The germline gives CDR1 SGHRS, CDR2 YFSETQ.

This clonotype has just a few counts. J is TRBJ2-5 and V is TRBV5-1; 8 bases line up with TRBD1. Per germline, CDR1 SGHRS and CDR2 YFSETQ. The junction had 4 bases not matched to a gene; V was cut back by 2 bases and J by 4 bases. The CDR3 runs 14 residues. In DNA form, the CDR3 reads TGCGCCAGCAGCTTAAGACAGGGGTCAGAGACCCAGTACTTC. Protein: CASSLRQGSETQYF.

This chain joins TRBV12-3 or TRBV12-4 and TRBJ2-3; 9 bases align to TRBD2. CDR3 size: 14 residues. The trim removed 5 bases at V and 4 bases at J, leaving 4 bases unmatched. The CDR3 bases are TGTGCCAGCAGTCTACGACTAGCGGCAGATACGCAGTATTTT. Its translation: CASSLRLAADTQYF.

This clonotype was recorded many times. The rearrangement uses TRBV12-3 or TRBV12-4 and TRBJ1-2; 10 nucleotides match TRBD1. With V trimmed by 5 bases and J by 3 bases, 6 bases remained unmatched. The CDR3 consists of 15 residues. The CDR3 spells CASSEMTGGYYGYTF. CDR3 coding DNA: TGTGCCAGCAGTGAGATGACAGGGGGCTACTATGGCTACACCTTC.

The V and J genes are TRBV2 and TRBJ1-5, with D perhaps TRBD1 (5 bases). The CDR3 totals 14 residues. CDR1 SNHLY and CDR2 FYNNEI come from the germline V gene. The germline V and J ends were trimmed by 7 bases and 7 bases, with 17 bases remaining between them. CDR3 nucleotide sequence: TGTGCCAGCATCCTGGAAGCGCAGGGACAGCCCCAGCATTTT. Amino acid sequence: CASILEAQGQPQHF.

The chain couples TRBV14 to TRBJ2-5; 7 bases agree with TRBD1. The CDR3 has 15 amino acids. The junction had 7 bases not matched to a gene; V was cut back by 4 bases and J by 2 bases. The germline CDR1 and CDR2 sequences are SGHDN and FVKESK. The CDR3: CASSRGTVIQETQYF. In DNA form, the CDR3 reads TGTGCCAGCAGCCGGGGGACAGTTATACAAGAGACCCAGTACTTC.

Only a few counts were recorded for this clonotype. This chain links TRBV29-1 with TRBJ2-2, with 8 bases matching TRBD1. With V trimmed by 7 bases and J by 1 base, 2 bases remained unmatched. The CDR3 length is 13 residues. The germline CDR1 and CDR2 sequences are SQVTM and ANQGSEA. CDR3 sequence (DNA): TGCAGCGCCGACAGGGGGAACACCGGGGAGCTGTTTTTT. The encoded protein is CSADRGNTGELFF.

This clonotype occurred a few times. This chain uses TRBV5-4 with TRBJ2-5, with TRBD1 matching 8 bases. V lost 4 bases, J lost 4 bases, and 6 bases stayed unmatched. The CDR3 contains 14 residues. The V gene's germline CDR1 is SGHNT and CDR2 YYREEE (reference sequence). CDR3 DNA: TGTGCCAGCAGCCGAATGGGACAGGCAGAGACCCAGTACTTC. Protein: CASSRMGQAETQYF.

The sample holds a few counts of this clonotype. This sequence joins TRBV3-1 and TRBJ2-1; maybe TRBD1 (8 bases). V lost 11 bases, J lost 9 bases, and 26 bases lay in between. Germline values: CDR1 LGHDT, CDR2 YNNKEL (reference sequence). The CDR3 consists of 15 residues. The CDR3 spells CALSLLAQGGTEQFF. CDR3 nucleotide sequence: TGTGCCTTGAGTCTGCTGGCACAGGGGGGGACTGAGCAGTTCTTC.

This rearrangement joins TRBV24-1 to TRBJ2-1; D gene uncertain. CDR3 length: 14 amino acids. Germline V gene data show CDR1 as KGHDR and CDR2 as SFDVKD. V lost 6 bases and J lost 1, with 9 bases in between. The CDR3 spells CATSPRLSYNEQFF. The DNA for the CDR3 is TGTGCCACCAGTCCCAGATTATCCTACAATGAGCAGTTCTTC.

To note about this clonotype: Compared with germline, one end of the junction differs, possibly owing to a read error. The CDR3 nucleotides read TGTGCCACCAGCAGAGCTGGAGGGGACCCCCAATTC. The encoded protein is CATSRAGGDPQF. The chain carries TRBV15 and TRBJ2-7; TRBD2 is a possible D gene (6 bases). The CDR3 totals 12 residues. CDR1 and CDR2 from the germline V gene are LNHNV and YYDKDF (reference sequence).

The J gene is TRBJ1-2, the V gene TRBV4-1; D not certain. In germline, CDR1 is MGHRA, CDR2 YSYEKL. The CDR3 is made up of 15 amino acids. Trimming removed 4 bases from V and 5 bases from J, with 17 bases in between. The CDR3 here is CASSPQSGAAYGYTF. The CDR3, as DNA: TGCGCCAGCAGCCCCCAATCGGGAGCGGCTTATGGCTACACCTTC.

In this sample, this clonotype turned up many times. The genes are TRBV3-1 and TRBJ1-6; 9 bases are a match to TRBD1. Trimming at V came to 1 base and at J to 7 bases, leaving 8 bases not matched to a gene. The CDR3 runs to 17 residues. Germline loops: CDR1 LGHDT, CDR2 YNNKEL (reference sequence). The CDR3, as DNA: TGTGCCAGCAGCCAAGGCGTCGCCGGGACAGGGAATTCACCCCTCCACTTT. Protein product: CASSQGVAGTGNSPLHF.

This clonotype occurred a few times. This sequence joins TRBV4-3 and TRBJ2-5; D is unclear. Trimming pared 1 base from V and 4 bases from J, leaving 10 bases between. This CDR3 has 14 amino acids. Looked up from germline, CDR1 is LGHNA and CDR2 is YSLEER. The chain's CDR3 is CASSQAPWGETQYF. Written as DNA, the CDR3 is TGCGCCAGCAGCCAAGCACCCTGGGGAGAGACCCAGTACTTC.

V is TRBV7-9 and J is TRBJ1-5, with a possible D match to TRBD1 (5 bases). The V and J ends lost 1 base and 2 bases respectively, with 12 bases between them. Germline CDR1 is SEHNR and CDR2 is FQNEAQ (reference sequence). This CDR3 has 16 residues. The CDR3 nucleotides are TGTGCCAGCAGCTTAGGGGGGGAATATGGCAATCAGCCCCAGCATTTT. This translates into CASSLGGEYGNQPQHF.

The chain is built from TRBV20-1 and TRBJ2-1; a weak D match, TRBD2 (6 bases). The germline V gene has CDR1 DFQATT and CDR2 SNEGSKA (reference sequence). The CDR3 is made up of 16 amino acids. Trimming removed 4 bases from V and 1 base from J, with 17 bases in between. This CDR3 is CSATTGLKGSYNEQFF. CDR3 nucleotide sequence: TGCAGTGCTACCACCGGACTAAAAGGGTCCTACAATGAGCAGTTCTTC.

This chain connects TRBV6-1 to TRBJ2-1, with 9 bases aligning to TRBD2. This CDR3 contains 14 residues. V lost 6 bases and J lost 12; bases outside the gene matches: 12. CDR1 MNHNS and CDR2 SASEGT come from the germline V gene. The CDR3 sequence is CASRQGIAGDGQFF. In DNA, the CDR3 is TGTGCCAGCAGACAGGGGATAGCGGGAGACGGGCAGTTCTTC.

This clonotype was detected only a few times. The genes are TRBV5-1 and TRBJ1-2, with TRBD1 matching 7 bases. CDR3 length: 14 residues. The V gene's germline CDR1 is SGHRS and CDR2 YFSETQ. V gave up 1 base and J gave up 5 bases; unmatched junction bases: 5. CDR3 in amino acids: CASSLTGQRYGYTF. The CDR3 region has the DNA TGCGCCAGCAGCTTGACGGGACAGAGATATGGCTACACCTTC.

A few counts support this clonotype. V usage is TRBV14 and J usage is TRBJ1-2; D not certain. The CDR3 has 14 amino acids. V was trimmed by 1 base and J by 4 bases, leaving 10 bases between them. The germline V gene has CDR1 SGHDN and CDR2 FVKESK. This chain's CDR3 is CASSQVPRSYGYTF. DNA for the CDR3: TGTGCCAGCAGCCAAGTACCACGGTCCTATGGCTACACCTTC.

In its sample, this clonotype was seen many times. CDR3 loop: CASSILTGPYEQYF. The DNA for the CDR3 is TGCGCCAGCAGCATTCTAACAGGTCCCTACGAGCAGTACTTC. V gene TRBV4-1 combines with J gene TRBJ2-7, with a weak D call TRBD1 (5 bases). Trimming cost V 5 bases and J 2 bases, with 13 bases left between them. Germline-derived CDR1 and CDR2 are MGHRA and YSYEKL. This CDR3 contains 14 residues.

The chain couples TRBV19 to TRBJ2-1, with 8 bases identical to TRBD1. V was pared by 7 bases and J by 8 bases, with 10 bases of the junction left unmatched. This CDR3 region has 14 residues. Germline V gene lookup returns CDR1 LNHDA and CDR2 SQIVND (reference sequence). CDR3 sequence reads: CASTPRTGTYEQFF. CDR3 nucleotide sequence: TGTGCCAGTACTCCTAGGACAGGGACATATGAGCAGTTCTTC.

This chain links TRBV20-1 with TRBJ2-1, with 13 bases lining up with TRBD2. The ends lost 5 bases at V and 3 bases at J; junction bases unmatched: 4. The germline CDR1 and CDR2 sequences are DFQATT and SNEGSKA (reference sequence). The CDR3 is 15 residues long. The CDR3: CSALTSGGVYNEQFF. The CDR3 DNA reads as TGCAGTGCTCTTACTAGCGGGGGGGTCTACAATGAGCAGTTCTTC.